The entry that follows covers one TCR beta chain sequence. Its cognate antigen has yet to be identified. No base quality values were provided; no much bigger clone lies one nucleotide off. Looking up the germline V gene yields CDR1 SGHVS and CDR2 FQNEAQ. The CDR3 runs 17 amino acids, cysteine and phenylalanine included. Only the CDR3 DNA is retained, 51 bases long and in frame from the first base. V loses 5 bases at its end and J loses 7 bases; junction bases beyond the gene matches: 20. Enrolling through a virtual design, the prospective study's participants ranged in age from roughly 18 to 95 years and lived across some 23 United States geographic areas. Cohort assignment in the prospective study relied on participant-reported clinical history from a screening survey and a study questionnaire. Mobile phlebotomists in the prospective study collected whole blood, serum and a nasopharyngeal or oropharyngeal swab from every participant. Additional blood draws and questionnaires over an approximately 2-month period could optionally be provided by prospective study participants. Blood samples from the prospective study were shipped frozen or at room temperature prior to DNA extraction.

TCRbeta CDR3 regions were amplified from genomic DNA by means of the immunoSEQ Assay, a bias-controlled multiplex PCR. The authors processed their data as follows. Within the assay, amplification of reference gene primers was used to estimate how many nucleated cells each sample contained. To quantify the absolute abundance of each unique TCRbeta CDR3 rearrangement, sequence reads were collapsed and filtered. For each sample, productive Simpson clonality was calculated as the square root of Simpson's diversity index across productive rearrangements. Not all clones reach the TCRdb copy of this immuneACCESS table, which keeps in-frame sequences only. Checked studies attribute under half of the gap to unresolved V genes and leave the rest unexplained. Clone size and V and J calls were adopted from that table, with D and trimming inferred from the DNA. The sample table contains 120,000 to 150,000 clones; only one count was recorded for around 87% of them. The ten largest clones take up around 1.3% of the sample.

The source of the sample is a study of blood T cell repertoires in COVID-19 (TCRdb year 2020). The study in broad terms: The collaborator samples originated in the United States, Italy and Spain and spanned the acute and convalescent phases of COVID-19. The prospective study material was composed of cDNA or gDNA derived from T cells, B-cell-depleted T cells, or PBMCs. Deeply sampled blood TCRbeta repertoires from subjects exposed to, actively infected with, or recovered from COVID-19 were included in the dataset. The repertoires were made available in a free public database intended to serve as a resource for research on the immune response to SARS-CoV-2. The samples were drawn from the first 160 participants of the ongoing ImmuneRACE study and from over 950 subjects provided by 6 global collaborators. Nearly every sample came with metadata listing a de-identified subject ID, COVID-19 status, age in years and sex. Where HLA class I and class II types were available, the types were taken from metadata supplied by the sample provider, not from assay-based typing.

Beyond this particular receptor, the publication reports: The amount of clinical and demographic metadata varied by source and participant and was provided uncurated.

The sequence derives from a woman aged 25 to 45 with acute COVID-19. The sequence links TRBV7-8 to TRBJ2-7; 7 central nucleotides agree with TRBD2. The specimen was PBMCs or T cells enriched from blood (not recorded which). CDR3 reads: CASSLWGGGLPLLEQYF. In nucleotides, the sequence is TGTGCCAGCAGCCTATGGGGGGGAGGTCTTCCTCTCCTAGAGCAGTACTTC.